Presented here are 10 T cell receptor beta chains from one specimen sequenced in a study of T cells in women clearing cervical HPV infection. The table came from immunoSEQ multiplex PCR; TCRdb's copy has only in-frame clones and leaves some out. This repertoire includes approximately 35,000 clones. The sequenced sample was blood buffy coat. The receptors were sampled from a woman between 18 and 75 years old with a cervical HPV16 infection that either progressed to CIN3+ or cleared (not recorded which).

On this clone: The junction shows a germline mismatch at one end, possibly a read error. The sequenced CDR3 bases are TGTGCCAGCAGTGCGGGGGGACTAGCGGGATACAGTGAG. Its protein product is CASSAGGLAGYSE. The entire CDR3 reads CASSAGGLAGYSEQFF. The rearrangement joins TRBV6-2 or TRBV6-3 to TRBJ2-1, with 13 bases that match TRBD2. The read is 3 residues too short to cover the CDR3 end, so that end is filled in from the germline J gene. Germline assignment: CDR1 MNHEY and CDR2 SVGEGT. This CDR3 has 16 residues.

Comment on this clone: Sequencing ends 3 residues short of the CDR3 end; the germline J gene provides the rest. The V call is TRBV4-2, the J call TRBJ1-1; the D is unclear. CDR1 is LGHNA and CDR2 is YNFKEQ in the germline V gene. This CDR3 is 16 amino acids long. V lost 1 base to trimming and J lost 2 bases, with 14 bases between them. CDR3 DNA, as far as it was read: TGTGCCAGCAGCCAAGCCGACCGGAGGGTAAACACTGAA. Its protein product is CASSQADRRVNTE. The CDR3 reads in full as CASSQADRRVNTEAFF.

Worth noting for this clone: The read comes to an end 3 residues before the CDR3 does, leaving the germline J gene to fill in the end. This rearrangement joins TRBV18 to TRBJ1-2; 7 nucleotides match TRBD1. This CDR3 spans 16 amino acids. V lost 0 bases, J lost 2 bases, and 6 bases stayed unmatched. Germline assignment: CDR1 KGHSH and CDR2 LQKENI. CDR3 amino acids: CASSPPVKGQNYGYTF. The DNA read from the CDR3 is TGTGCCAGCTCACCACCGGTTAAGGGACAGAACTATGGC.

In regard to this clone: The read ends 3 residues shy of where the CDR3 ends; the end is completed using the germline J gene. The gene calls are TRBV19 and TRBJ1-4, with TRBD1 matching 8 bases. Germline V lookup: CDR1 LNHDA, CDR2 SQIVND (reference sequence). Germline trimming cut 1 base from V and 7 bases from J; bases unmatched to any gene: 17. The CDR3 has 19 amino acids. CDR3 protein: CASSIGPLRGRLSVEKLFF. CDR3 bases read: TGTGCCAGTAGTATAGGTCCTCTCAGGGGGCGCTTGAGTGTTGAAAAA.

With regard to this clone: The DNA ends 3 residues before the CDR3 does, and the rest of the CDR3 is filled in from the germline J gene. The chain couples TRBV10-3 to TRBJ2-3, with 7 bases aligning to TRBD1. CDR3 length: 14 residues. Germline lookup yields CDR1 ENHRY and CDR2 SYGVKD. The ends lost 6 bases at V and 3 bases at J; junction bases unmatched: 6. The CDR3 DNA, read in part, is TGTGCCATCAGGGCCGGGACAGTAACAGATACG. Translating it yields CAIRAGTVTDT. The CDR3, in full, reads CAIRAGTVTDTQYF.

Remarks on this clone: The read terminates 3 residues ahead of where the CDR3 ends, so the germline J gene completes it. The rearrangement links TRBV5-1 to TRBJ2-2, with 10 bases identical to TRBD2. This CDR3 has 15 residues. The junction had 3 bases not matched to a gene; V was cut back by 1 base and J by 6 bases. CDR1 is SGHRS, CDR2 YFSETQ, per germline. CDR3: CASSLLTSGSGELFF. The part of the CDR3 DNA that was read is TGCGCCAGCAGCTTGTTGACTAGCGGGTCCGGGGAG.

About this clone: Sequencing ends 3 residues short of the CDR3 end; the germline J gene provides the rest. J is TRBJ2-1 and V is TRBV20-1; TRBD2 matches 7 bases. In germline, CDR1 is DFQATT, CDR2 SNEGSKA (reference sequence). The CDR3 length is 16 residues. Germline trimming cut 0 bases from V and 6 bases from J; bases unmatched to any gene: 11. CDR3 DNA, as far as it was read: TGCAGTGCTAGAGAGCCCCGGGACTACCCGTTCAATGAG. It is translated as CSAREPRDYPFNE. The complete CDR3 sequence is CSAREPRDYPFNEQFF.

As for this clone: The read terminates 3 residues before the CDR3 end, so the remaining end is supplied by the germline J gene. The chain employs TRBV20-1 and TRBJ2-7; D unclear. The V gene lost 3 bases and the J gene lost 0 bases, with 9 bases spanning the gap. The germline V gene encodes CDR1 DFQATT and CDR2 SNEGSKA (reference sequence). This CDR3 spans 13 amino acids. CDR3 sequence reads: CSASRFLSYEQYF. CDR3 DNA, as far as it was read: TGCAGTGCTAGCAGGTTCCTCTCCTACGAG.

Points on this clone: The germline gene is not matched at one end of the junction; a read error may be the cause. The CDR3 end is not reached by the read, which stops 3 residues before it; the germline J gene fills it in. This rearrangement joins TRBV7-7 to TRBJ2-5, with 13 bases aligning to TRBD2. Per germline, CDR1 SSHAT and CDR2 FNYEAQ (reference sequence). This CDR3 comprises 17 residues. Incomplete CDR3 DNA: TGTGCTAGCAGCTTAGCACTGGGACTAGCGGGAACAGAGACC. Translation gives CASSLALGLAGTET. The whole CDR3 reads CASSLALGLAGTETQYF. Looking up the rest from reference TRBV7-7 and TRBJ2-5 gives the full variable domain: GAGVSQSPRYKVTKRGQDVTLRCDPISSHATLYWYQQALGQGPEFLTYFNYEAQPDKSGLPSDRFSAERPEGSISTLTIQRTEQRDSAMYRCASSLALGLAGTETQYFGPGTRLLVL.

CDR3 DNA (partial): TGTGCCAGCAGTTCGACAGGGAGCTCCTATAATTCACCC. Translated, it gives CASSSTGSSYNSP. From start to end, the CDR3 is CASSSTGSSYNSPLHF. The rearrangement joins TRBV12-3 or TRBV12-4 to TRBJ1-6; 7 bases are shared with TRBD1. The read terminates 3 residues ahead of where the CDR3 ends, so the germline J gene completes it. This CDR3 has 16 residues. Trimming cost V 4 bases and J 0 bases; bases outside gene matches: 3.